Reported below is one TCR beta chain. The antigen it recognizes is unknown. It has no much larger one-base neighbor in the sample; base qualities were not kept. The same CDR3 is also encoded by other DNA sequences in this sample. These data come from a study of blood T cell repertoires in COVID-19 (TCRdb year 2020). Turning to the overall study: Samples from collaborators originated in the United States, Italy and Spain and spanned both the acute and convalescent phases of COVID-19. Samples came from the ongoing ImmuneRACE study (first 160 participants) plus 1,254 subjects from 6 global collaborators. The prospective study material was composed of cDNA or gDNA derived from T cells, B-cell-depleted T cells, or PBMCs. The dataset comprised deeply sampled blood TCRbeta repertoires from subjects exposed to, actively infected with, or recovered from COVID-19. A freely available public database, intended as a resource for researchers studying the immune response to SARS-CoV-2, is where the repertoires were released. The sample metadata nearly always contained a de-identified subject ID, COVID-19 status, age in years and sex. Where HLA class I and class II types were available, the types were taken from metadata supplied by the sample provider, not from assay-based typing. The research as a whole found: The quantity of clinical and demographic metadata differed by source and by participant and was supplied without curation.

TCRbeta CDR3 regions were amplified from genomic DNA using the immunoSEQ Assay, a bias-controlled multiplex PCR. In the source study's methods: Nucleated cell counts per sample were estimated from amplification of reference gene primers within the assay. To quantify the absolute abundance of each unique TCRbeta CDR3 rearrangement, sequence reads were collapsed and filtered. Productive Simpson clonality was computed per sample as the square root of Simpson's diversity index over productive rearrangements. TCRdb holds this immuneACCESS table with in-frame rearrangements only. Some clones are missing; in checked studies, unresolved V genes explain under half, and the rest has no known cause. V and J calls and clone size are given by that table; D and trimming were obtained from the DNA. The sample table shows around 250,000 clones, and roughly 88% are seen once. The ten largest clones take up around an eighth of the sample.

Collaborating institutions collected whole blood in K2EDTA tubes following their own protocols. For TCRbeta analysis, collaborator samples were shipped as frozen whole blood, as isolated PBMCs, or as DNA extracted from either sample type. In the germline V gene, CDR1 corresponds to SGHDT and CDR2 to YYEEEE. Including cysteine and phenylalanine, the CDR3 has 14 amino acids. CDR3 DNA only is kept here, 42 bases in frame from base 1. Compared with germline, V lacks 0 bases and J lacks 4 bases; bases without a gene match: 3. The TCR comes from a man older than 75 with acute or convalescent COVID-19. The rearranged chain carries TRBV5-6 and TRBJ2-7; the junction holds 8 bases that match TRBD1. The sequenced sample was peripheral blood. The CDR3 protein is CASSLGRGRYEQYF. The DNA is as follows: TGTGCCAGCAGCTTGGGCAGGGGGCGGTACGAGCAGTACTTC.